Shown below are 21 T cell receptor beta chains from a single sample sequenced in a study of control samples from healthy donors and cancer patients. Sequencing used immunoSEQ multiplex PCR; TCRdb keeps in-frame clones, though not all of them. The table records approximately 37,000 clones, approximately 90% of them present only once. Sequenced input: blood. Source of these receptors: a woman aged 45-65 years in good health.

The sample holds one count of this clone. Additional DNA sequences in this sample encode the identical CDR3. The chain has TRBV5-1 and TRBJ2-1; 11 bases match TRBD2. The germline V gene encodes CDR1 SGHRS and CDR2 YFSETQ. Trimming cost V 0 bases and J 7 bases; bases outside gene matches: 9. CDR3 length: 17 amino acids. CDR3 sequence: CASSLGFSGGARNEQFF. CDR3 sequence (DNA): TGCGCCAGCAGCTTGGGGTTTAGCGGGGGGGCTAGGAATGAGCAGTTCTTC.

The chain is built from TRBV6-5 and TRBJ1-1; D gene ambiguous. Germline CDR1 MNHEY, CDR2 SVGAGI. The CDR3 loop spans 13 amino acids. Trimming shortened V by 7 bases and J by 4 bases, and 13 bases separated the two germline ends. The CDR3 loop is CASTSQMGTEAFF. The CDR3 DNA sequence: TGTGCCAGCACTAGTCAAATGGGCACTGAAGCTTTCTTT.

The chain combines TRBV30 with TRBJ2-1; 9 positions agree with TRBD2. Germline-derived CDR1 and CDR2 are GTSNPN and SVGIG (reference sequence). The CDR3 spans 13 residues. The V gene end was trimmed by 4 bases and the J gene end by 9 bases; junction bases not matched to a gene: 7. The chain's CDR3 is CAWMAGGLGEQFF. The CDR3 region has the DNA TGTGCCTGGATGGCGGGGGGGCTAGGTGAGCAGTTCTTC.

The chain couples TRBV7-3 to TRBJ1-1, with 7 bases identical to TRBD1. Germline CDR1 reads SGHTA; CDR2 reads FQGTGA. The V gene end was trimmed by 3 bases and the J gene end by 4 bases; junction bases not matched to a gene: 5. This CDR3 has 14 amino acids. As DNA, the CDR3 is TGTGCCAGCAGCTTGACAGGGATGAGCACTGAAGCTTTCTTT. It encodes CASSLTGMSTEAFF.

V usage is TRBV5-1 and J usage is TRBJ1-5; no definite D call. The V end was cut by 0 bases, the J end by 0 bases, with 7 bases between. Germline loops: CDR1 SGHRS, CDR2 YFSETQ. This CDR3 has 15 residues. CDR3 DNA sequence: TGCGCCAGCAGCTTGGACAGCTATAGCAATCAGCCCCAGCATTTT. It specifies CASSLDSYSNQPQHF.

The chain recombines TRBV9 with TRBJ1-5, with D hard to call. Deletions cut 0 bases from V and 6 bases from J, with 13 bases between. This CDR3 is 15 amino acids long. Germline V gene sequence: CDR1 SGDLS, CDR2 YYNGEE. Written as DNA, the CDR3 is TGTGCCAGCAGCGTAGGTCCCGGGGATGGTCAGCCCCAGCATTTT. The encoded protein is CASSVGPGDGQPQHF. The variable domain in full, with the rest retrieved from reference TRBV9 and TRBJ1-5, is DSGVTQTPKHLITATGQRVTLRCSPRSGDLSVYWYQQSLDQGLQFLIQYYNGEERAKGNILERFSAQQFPDLHSELNLSSLELGDSALYFCASSVGPGDGQPQHFGDGTRLSIL.

A single count supports this clone. The chain uses TRBV11-2 and TRBJ1-1; D is undetermined. Germline values: CDR1 SGHAT, CDR2 FQNNGV. The CDR3 consists of 13 residues. V lost 2 bases to trimming and J lost 1 base, with 5 bases between them. CDR3 sequence (DNA): TGTGCCAGCAGCTTAACCCAGAACACTGAAGCTTTCTTT. Its protein product is CASSLTQNTEAFF. The full variable domain, rest sourced from reference TRBV11-2 and TRBJ1-1, is EAGVAQSPRYKIIEKRQSVAFWCNPISGHATLYWYQQILGQGPKLLIQFQNNGVVDDSQLPKDRFSAERLKGVDSTLKIQPAKLEDSAVYLCASSLTQNTEAFFGQGTRLTVV.

The gene calls are TRBV27 and TRBJ1-1, with 7 positions matching TRBD1. CDR3 length: 15 amino acids. V gave up 3 bases and J gave up 6 bases; unmatched junction bases: 10. The germline CDR1 and CDR2 sequences are MNHEY and SMNVEV (reference sequence). DNA of the CDR3: TGTGCCAGCAGTTTTTCCGACAGGGCGACTGCTGAAGCTTTCTTT. Residues: CASSFSDRATAEAFF.

Here the CDR3 reads CASKEGYEQYF. The CDR3 DNA reads as TGTGCCAGTAAAGAGGGCTACGAGCAGTACTTC. The rearrangement uses TRBV19 and TRBJ2-7; a weak D match, TRBD2 (5 bases). V was trimmed by 7 bases and J by 3 bases, leaving 7 bases between them. CDR3 length: 11 residues. The germline gives CDR1 LNHDA, CDR2 SQIVND (reference sequence).

The chain employs TRBV7-2 and TRBJ2-4, with D hard to call. V lost 0 bases and J 0 bases, leaving 9 bases between the germline ends. The germline gives CDR1 SGHTA, CDR2 FQGNSA. The CDR3 sequence is 16 residues long. The DNA of the CDR3 is TGTGCCAGCAGCTTAGCCGTAATCCTAGCCAAAAACATTCAGTACTTC. As protein: CASSLAVILAKNIQYF. Looking up the rest from reference TRBV7-2 and TRBJ2-4 gives the full variable domain: GAGVSQSPSNKVTEKGKDVELRCDPISGHTALYWYRQSLGQGLEFLIYFQGNSAPDKSGLPSDRFSAERTGGSVSTLTIQRTQQEDSAVYLCASSLAVILAKNIQYFGAGTRLSVL.

V and J are TRBV18 and TRBJ1-3; no reliable D call. The CDR3 loop spans 16 amino acids. V was trimmed by 3 bases and J by 0 bases, leaving 12 bases between them. CDR1 is KGHSH and CDR2 is LQKENI in the germline V gene. In DNA form, the CDR3 reads TGTGCCAGCTCACCGGGCAGGCCCGACTCTGGAAACACCATATATTTT. Translated, it gives CASSPGRPDSGNTIYF. The full variable domain, with the rest looked up from reference TRBV18 and TRBJ1-3, is NAGVMQNPRHLVRRRGQEARLRCSPMKGHSHVYWYRQLPEEGLKFMVYLQKENIIDESGMPKERFSAEFPKEGPSILRIQQVVRGDSAAYFCASSPGRPDSGNTIYFGEGSWLTVV.

V gene TRBV5-5 combines with J gene TRBJ2-5; a possible D gene is TRBD1 (6 bases). The CDR3 is 14 amino acids. CDR1 SGHKS and CDR2 YYEKEE come from the germline V gene (reference sequence). Trimming removed 4 bases from V and 2 bases from J, with 12 bases in between. The CDR3 loop reads CASSPGTNQETQYF. The CDR3 region has the DNA TGTGCCAGCAGCCCCGGGACAAATCAAGAGACCCAGTACTTC.

The chain recombines TRBV15 with TRBJ2-3; a weak D match, TRBD1 (5 bases). This CDR3 has 15 residues. Germline CDR1 LNHNV, CDR2 YYDKDF (reference sequence). V was cut by 3 bases and J by 1 base, with 11 bases left in between. This chain's CDR3 is CATSSHRSRTDTQYF. In nucleotides, the CDR3 is TGTGCCACCAGCAGCCACAGGAGCCGCACAGATACGCAGTATTTT.

The chain recombines TRBV6-5 with TRBJ1-3; D gene uncertain. The CDR3 loop spans 13 amino acids. Trimming removed 10 bases at V and 3 bases at J, with 13 bases between. Germline CDR1 and CDR2: MNHEY and SVGAGI. This chain's CDR3 is CATSSGFGNTIYF. The CDR3 nucleotides are TGTGCCACCTCGTCCGGGTTTGGAAACACCATATATTTT.

This clone was seen just once. The genes are TRBV11-3 and TRBJ2-3; TRBD2 agrees at 13 bases. Looked up from germline, CDR1 is SGHNT and CDR2 is YENEEA. Losses at the gene ends were 4 bases for V and 0 bases for J; bases not matched to a gene: 1. CDR3 length: 16 amino acids. In nucleotides, the CDR3 is TGTGCCAGCAGCTCGGGACTAGCGGGGAGCACAGATACGCAGTATTTT. It encodes CASSSGLAGSTDTQYF.

This chain links TRBV28 with TRBJ1-5; D gene uncertain. Trimming cost V 5 bases and J 12 bases, with 14 bases left between them. The length of the CDR3 is 12 residues. Germline CDR1 reads MDHEN; CDR2 reads SYDVKM. The CDR3 bases are TGTGCCAGCAGTCCGCCCGGCGATCTCCAGCATTTT. It yields the protein CASSPPGDLQHF.

This rearrangement joins TRBV28 to TRBJ1-5, with D hard to call. The germline V gene encodes CDR1 MDHEN and CDR2 SYDVKM. V lost 7 bases and J 4 bases, leaving 11 bases between the germline ends. This CDR3 is built from 13 residues. Here the CDR3 reads CASIQYPNQPQHF. The DNA of the CDR3 is TGTGCCAGCATACAGTACCCGAATCAGCCCCAGCATTTT.

This chain links TRBV4-1 with TRBJ1-2, with 7 bases fitting TRBD1. This CDR3 comprises 15 residues. Trimming cost V 0 bases and J 5 bases; bases outside gene matches: 6. Germline V gene lookup returns CDR1 MGHRA and CDR2 YSYEKL. The CDR3 reads CASSQEVQGGYGYTF. The DNA for the CDR3 is TGCGCCAGCAGCCAAGAGGTTCAGGGGGGATATGGCTACACCTTC.

The chain uses TRBV15 and TRBJ2-3; TRBD2 matches at 13 bases. V was clipped by 2 bases and J by 4 bases; unmatched bases: 6. The CDR3 spans 17 residues. Germline V gene lookup returns CDR1 LNHNV and CDR2 YYDKDF (reference sequence). CDR3 DNA: TGTGCCACCAGCAGACGAATCGGGACTAGCGGGGCAGATACGCAGTATTTT. It translates to CATSRRIGTSGADTQYF.

The genes are TRBV5-1 and TRBJ2-1; D may be TRBD1 or TRBD2 (5 bases each). CDR1 and CDR2 (germline): SGHRS, YFSETQ. The ends were cut back, 4 bases at V and 4 bases at J, with 18 bases in the middle. The CDR3 runs 16 residues. CDR3 amino acids: CASSLTRGDRYNEQFF. As DNA, the CDR3 is TGCGCCAGCAGCCTTACCCGTGGGGACCGTTACAATGAGCAGTTCTTC. Full variable domain (remainder filled in from reference TRBV5-1 and TRBJ2-1): KAGVTQTPRYLIKTRGQQVTLSCSPISGHRSVSWYQQTPGQGLQFLFEYFSETQRNKGNFPGRFSGRQFSNSRSEMNVSTLELGDSALYLCASSLTRGDRYNEQFFGPGTRLTVL.

Concerning this clone itself: Other DNA sequences from this sample encode an identical CDR3 as well. The V and J genes are TRBV6-1 and TRBJ1-3; D gene uncertain. This CDR3 has 15 amino acids. Germline V gene sequence: CDR1 MNHNS, CDR2 SASEGT. Trimming cost V 0 bases and J 0 bases, with 6 bases left between them. CDR3 sequence (DNA): TGTGCCAGCAGTGAAGCTACCGCCTCTGGAAACACCATATATTTT. The encoded protein is CASSEATASGNTIYF.